The 29 T cell receptor beta chains given below trace back to one sample, sequenced in a study of regulatory T cells in long-lasting Graves disease. Building of the TCR beta libraries involved iRepertoire HTBI primers and Arm-PCR of CDR3 regions. TCRdb reanalysed the multiplex PCR reads using MiXCR and keeps one entry per CDR3 protein. Among about 400,000 distinct CDR3 sequences listed, around 21% were seen once. Time point indicated: persistent/refractory GD, antithyroid drugs over 5 years with positive TRAb. Isolated PBMC RNA provided the starting material for the TCR library. This specimen was peripheral blood mononuclear cells (PBMCs), taken when the disease was refractory, from a patient treated with antithyroid drugs. Every receptor here comes from a female donor with Graves disease.

The J gene is TRBJ2-7, the V gene TRBV20-1; D might be TRBD2 (5 bases). V shed 1 base and J shed 6 bases, with 13 bases lying between them. The germline CDR1 and CDR2 sequences are DFQATT and SNEGSKA (reference sequence). The CDR3 is made up of 13 amino acids. CDR3 loop: CSARARNSGEQYF. The CDR3 DNA is TGCAGTGCTAGAGCCAGAAACAGCGGCGAGCAGTACTTC.

In the case of this clonotype: Since a much larger clone is just one base distant, this may be a read error. The chain employs TRBV13 and TRBJ1-1, with D perhaps matching TRBD1 (6 bases). This CDR3 comprises 12 residues. V lost 2 bases, J lost 8 bases, and 9 bases lay in between. Per the germline V gene, CDR1 is PRHDT and CDR2 is FYEKMQ (reference sequence). The CDR3 coding sequence is TGTGCCAGCAGCTTACTCAGGGGAGAAGCTTTCTTT. Its protein is CASSLLRGEAFF.

This clonotype was seen only a few times. The chain employs TRBV20-1 and TRBJ1-4, with D unresolved. V shed 1 base and J shed 7 bases, with 7 bases lying between them. Germline V gene sequence: CDR1 DFQATT, CDR2 SNEGSKA (reference sequence). The CDR3 contains 12 residues. The CDR3 region is CSARGVGEKLFF. For the CDR3, the DNA is TGCAGTGCTAGAGGAGTCGGTGAAAAACTGTTTTTT.

This clonotype was found many times. The V and J genes are TRBV12-3 or TRBV12-4 and TRBJ1-5; D is unresolved. This CDR3 contains 15 residues. The V end lost 2 bases, the J end lost 7 bases, and 15 bases lay between the germline ends. The CDR3 region has the DNA TGTGCCAGCAGTTTAAATCGTGGAGGAGTCCAGCCCCAGCATTTT. Translation: CASSLNRGGVQPQHF.

In this sample, this clonotype turned up many times. The chain uses TRBV28 and TRBJ1-1, with TRBD1 matching 7 bases. V gave up 6 bases and J gave up 8 bases; unmatched junction bases: 9. CDR1 is MDHEN, CDR2 SYDVKM, per germline. The CDR3 is 13 residues long. CDR3: CASSTGTDVEAFF. CDR3 nucleotides: TGTGCCAGCAGCACCGGGACAGACGTCGAAGCTTTCTTT.

The rearrangement uses TRBV29-1 and TRBJ2-7; D uncertain. In germline, CDR1 is SQVTM, CDR2 ANQGSEA. The CDR3 covers 13 residues. V lost 3 bases and J 5 bases, leaving 14 bases between the germline ends. Written as DNA, the CDR3 is TGCAGCGTTGATCTACGTGGGCAGGACGAGCAGTACTTC. This codes for CSVDLRGQDEQYF.

This clonotype was detected many times. This sequence joins TRBV7-2 and TRBJ1-1, with D perhaps matching TRBD1 (6 bases). This CDR3 region has 13 residues. Between the trimmed V and J ends, which lost 2 bases and 5 bases, there was a span of 9 bases. Germline V gives CDR1 SGHTA, CDR2 FQGNSA. The CDR3 sequence: CASSLLRGTEAFF. In DNA, the CDR3 is TGTGCCAGCAGCTTACTCAGGGGAACTGAAGCTTTCTTT.

This clonotype was seen repeatedly, ten times or more. J is TRBJ1-1 and V is TRBV27; D unclear. This CDR3 region has 13 residues. The germline CDR1 and CDR2 sequences are MNHEY and SMNVEV (reference sequence). V was cut by 6 bases and J by 1 base, with 9 bases left in between. CDR3 bases: TGTGCCAGCAGCCTAAATCCGAACACTGAAGCTTTCTTT. Amino acid sequence: CASSLNPNTEAFF.

This clonotype was seen only a few times. This sequence may be a read error, since a much larger clone differs from it by one base. The chain carries TRBV2 and TRBJ1-2, with unresolved D. Trimming pared 3 bases from V and 8 bases from J, leaving 19 bases between. The germline CDR1 and CDR2 sequences are SNHLY and FYNNEI. The CDR3 loop spans 15 amino acids. The CDR3 bases are TGTGCCAGCAGTGATAGACGGATAGGGTCTGGCGGCTACACCTTC. It yields the protein CASSDRRIGSGGYTF.

V is TRBV5-4 and J is TRBJ1-1; D remains unclear. The CDR3 runs to 11 residues. Germline V gives CDR1 SGHNT, CDR2 YYREEE (reference sequence). V lost 1 base and J 8 bases, leaving 6 bases between the germline ends. The CDR3 DNA reads as TGTGCCAGCAGCTTGAATAGGGAAGCTTTCTTT. Encoded protein: CASSLNREAFF.

The gene calls are TRBV7-2 and TRBJ2-2; D remains unclear. The CDR3 extends over 12 amino acids. Trimming took off 4 bases at V and 6 bases at J, with 6 bases between the two ends. From germline, CDR1 is SGHTA and CDR2 FQGNSA. The CDR3 reads CASSYNAGELFF. The CDR3 nucleotides read TGTGCCAGCAGCTACAATGCCGGGGAGCTGTTTTTT.

The sample holds a few counts of this clonotype. The J gene is TRBJ1-6, the V gene TRBV4-3; 7 bases are a match to TRBD1. Germline V gene lookup returns CDR1 LGHNA and CDR2 YSLEER. The CDR3 consists of 15 residues. Losses at the gene ends were 4 bases for V and 4 bases for J; bases not matched to a gene: 4. CDR3 loop: CASSRGTDYNSPLHF. The CDR3 bases are TGCGCCAGCAGCCGAGGGACAGATTATAATTCACCCCTCCACTTT.

J is TRBJ1-2 and V is TRBV20-1, with TRBD1 matching 7 bases. The CDR3 runs to 14 residues. J lost 4 bases, V lost 4 bases, and 9 bases had no gene match. Germline CDR1 and CDR2: DFQATT and SNEGSKA (reference sequence). The CDR3 here is CSAKWDRKIYGYTF. The CDR3 nucleotides read TGCAGTGCTAAATGGGACAGAAAGATCTATGGCTACACCTTC.

Only a few counts were recorded for this clonotype. The chain uses TRBV3-1 and TRBJ1-6, with no clear D. CDR3 length equals 13 residues. The V gene's germline CDR1 is LGHDT and CDR2 YNNKEL (reference sequence). Trimming shortened V by 3 bases and J by 6 bases, and 6 bases separated the two germline ends. The CDR3 nucleotides read TGTGCCAGCAGCCAGTTTATTAATTCACCCCTCCACTTT. Protein product: CASSQFINSPLHF.

This clonotype came up many times. The chain joins TRBV15 to TRBJ2-5; TRBD1 might be the D (5 bases). V lost 2 bases and J lost 4, with 14 bases in between. The CDR3 totals 15 residues. The germline V gene encodes CDR1 LNHNV and CDR2 YYDKDF (reference sequence). The CDR3 coding sequence is TGTGCCACCAGCAGATCTACAGGAAAAAGAGAGACCCAGTACTTC. This codes for CATSRSTGKRETQYF.

In this sample, this clonotype turned up a few times. The chain combines TRBV20-1 with TRBJ1-5; perhaps TRBD1 as D (5 bases). V was clipped by 6 bases and J by 0 bases, with 15 bases between them. The V gene's germline CDR1 is DFQATT and CDR2 SNEGSKA (reference sequence). This CDR3 is 15 amino acids long. CDR3: CSAKDSFFSNQPQHF. The CDR3 region has the DNA TGCAGTGCCAAAGACAGCTTCTTTAGCAATCAGCCCCAGCATTTT.

V gene TRBV6-5 combines with J gene TRBJ1-2, with a tentative D call TRBD1 (5 bases). From germline, CDR1 is MNHEY and CDR2 SVGAGI. The V and J ends lost 4 bases and 4 bases respectively, with 13 bases between them. This CDR3 is 14 amino acids long. This CDR3 reads CASSLTGTSYGYTF. The CDR3 nucleotides are TGTGCCAGCAGTTTAACCGGGACTTCCTATGGCTACACCTTC.

This clonotype has ten or more counts. The CDR3 sequence is CASSSNAGLGGEQYF. CDR3 DNA: TGTGCCAGCAGCTCAAACGCGGGACTAGGTGGTGAGCAGTACTTC. This chain joins TRBV7-2 and TRBJ2-7; 8 bases agree with TRBD2. The germline gives CDR1 SGHTA, CDR2 FQGNSA. Germline trimming cut 4 bases from V and 7 bases from J; bases unmatched to any gene: 12. The CDR3 is made up of 15 amino acids. Supplemented by reference TRBV7-2 and TRBJ2-7, the full variable domain reads GAGVSQSPSNKVTEKGKDVELRCDPISGHTALYWYRQSLGQGLEFLIYFQGNSAPDKSGLPSDRFSAERTGGSVSTLTIQRTQQEDSAVYLCASSSNAGLGGEQYFGPGTRLTVT.

This clonotype came up many times. J is TRBJ2-7 and V is TRBV2; no reliable D call. CDR3 size: 14 residues. The V end was cut by 5 bases, the J end by 2 bases, with 13 bases between. The germline V gene encodes CDR1 SNHLY and CDR2 FYNNEI. CDR3 bases: TGTGCCAGCAGTTCGACAAACGTCGCCTACGAGCAGTACTTC. This codes for CASSSTNVAYEQYF.

This clonotype was recorded a few times. V and J are TRBV7-9 and TRBJ2-3; the D call may be TRBD1 or TRBD2 (5 bases each). Germline CDR1 SEHNR, CDR2 FQNEAQ (reference sequence). V lost 5 bases and J lost 1, with 13 bases in between. The CDR3 runs to 15 residues. CDR3 amino acids: CASSPGRDRTDTQYF. CDR3 bases: TGTGCCAGCAGCCCGGGTCGGGACCGCACAGATACGCAGTATTTT.

The rearrangement links TRBV6-1 to TRBJ1-2; D unclear. The CDR3 length is 16 residues. Per the germline V gene, CDR1 is MNHNS and CDR2 is SASEGT. Trimming stripped 7 bases from V and 3 bases from J, with 21 bases between. CDR3 loop: CASNLRSLGRDYGYTF. The CDR3 region has the DNA TGTGCCAGCAATCTACGATCACTGGGCCGGGACTATGGCTACACCTTC.

This clonotype was counted only a few times. Germline is not matched at one junction end, which may reflect a read error. The chain couples TRBV7-3 to TRBJ1-1; D unresolved. Germline CDR1 SGHTA, CDR2 FQGTGA. The CDR3 has 13 amino acids. CDR3 coding DNA: TGTGCCAGCAGCCTAACACCTTACACTGAAGCTTTCTTT. Translating gives CASSLTPYTEAFF. The entire variable domain, with the rest obtained from reference TRBV7-3 and TRBJ1-1, is as follows: GAGVSQTPSNKVTEKGKYVELRCDPISGHTALYWYRQSLGQGPEFLIYFQGTGAADDSGLPNDRFFAVRPEGSVSTLKIQRTERGDSAVYLCASSLTPYTEAFFGQGTRLTVV.

This clonotype was seen a few times. The genes are TRBV2 and TRBJ2-4, with D maybe TRBD2 (5 bases). V was shortened by 8 bases and J by 7 bases, with 15 bases between the two germline ends. Germline-derived CDR1 and CDR2 are SNHLY and FYNNEI. This CDR3 is 13 amino acids long. CDR3 nucleotides: TGTGCCAGCTCACCCGCGGGCAGTAACATTCAGTACTTC. This gives the protein CASSPAGSNIQYF.

This chain joins TRBV3-1 and TRBJ2-6; D is unclear. Trimming removed 0 bases at V and 0 bases at J, with 6 bases between. This CDR3 has 16 amino acids. Germline V gene data show CDR1 as LGHDT and CDR2 as YNNKEL (reference sequence). The DNA for the CDR3 is TGTGCCAGCAGCCAAGAGCAGAGCTCTGGGGCCAACGTCCTGACTTTC. Residues: CASSQEQSSGANVLTF.

The V gene is TRBV20-1, the J gene TRBJ2-7, with 9 bases lining up with TRBD1. Germline assignment: CDR1 DFQATT and CDR2 SNEGSKA (reference sequence). The V segment lost 6 bases and the J segment 3 bases; nucleotides outside the gene matches: 9. The CDR3 totals 14 residues. This CDR3 is CSAPSGQGHYEQYF. The CDR3 DNA follows: TGCAGTGCCCCGAGTGGACAGGGGCACTACGAGCAGTACTTC.

The rearrangement joins TRBV4-3 to TRBJ2-2; possible D gene TRBD1, 6 bases. The CDR3 spans 16 residues. The germline V gene has CDR1 LGHNA and CDR2 YSLEER. V lost 0 bases and J 6 bases, leaving 14 bases between the germline ends. The CDR3 nucleotides are TGCGCCAGCAGCCAAGATAGTTTACAGGGCTCCGGGGAGCTGTTTTTT. Protein product: CASSQDSLQGSGELFF.

This clonotype was counted many times. The rearrangement uses TRBV20-1 and TRBJ2-7; D remains ambiguous. The CDR3 runs to 14 residues. The V gene lost 0 bases and the J gene lost 2 bases, with 11 bases spanning the gap. The germline V gene encodes CDR1 DFQATT and CDR2 SNEGSKA (reference sequence). The CDR3 DNA sequence: TGCAGTGCTAGAGATCGCAACACTGCCTACGAGCAGTACTTC. Translated, it gives CSARDRNTAYEQYF.

V and J are TRBV5-1 and TRBJ1-1, with 8 bases matching TRBD1. The CDR3 covers 14 residues. With 7 bases clipped from V and 0 bases from J, the junction kept 5 bases outside the gene matches. Germline CDR1 is SGHRS and CDR2 is YFSETQ. The CDR3 region is CASRRQGLNTEAFF. In DNA form, the CDR3 reads TGCGCCAGCCGGAGACAGGGGTTGAACACTGAAGCTTTCTTT.

This clonotype was recorded a few times. V gene TRBV7-2 combines with J gene TRBJ2-3; D gene unclear. The CDR3 sequence is 14 residues long. V shed 3 bases and J shed 2 bases, with 9 bases lying between them. The germline V gene has CDR1 SGHTA and CDR2 FQGNSA. This chain's CDR3 is CASSFSVPTDTQYF. DNA of the CDR3: TGTGCCAGCAGCTTTTCCGTCCCCACAGATACGCAGTATTTT.